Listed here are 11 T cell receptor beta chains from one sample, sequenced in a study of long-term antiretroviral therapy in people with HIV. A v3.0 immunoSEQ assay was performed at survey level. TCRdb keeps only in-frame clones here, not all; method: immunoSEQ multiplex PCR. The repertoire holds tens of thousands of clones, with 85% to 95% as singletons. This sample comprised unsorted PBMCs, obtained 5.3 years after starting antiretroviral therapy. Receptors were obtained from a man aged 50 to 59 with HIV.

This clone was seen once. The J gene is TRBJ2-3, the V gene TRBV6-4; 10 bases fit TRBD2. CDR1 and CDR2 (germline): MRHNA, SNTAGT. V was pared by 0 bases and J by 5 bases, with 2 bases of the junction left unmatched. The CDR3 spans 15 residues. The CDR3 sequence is CASSDSLAGVDTQYF. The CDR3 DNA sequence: TGTGCCAGCAGTGACTCGCTAGCGGGGGTAGATACGCAGTATTTT.

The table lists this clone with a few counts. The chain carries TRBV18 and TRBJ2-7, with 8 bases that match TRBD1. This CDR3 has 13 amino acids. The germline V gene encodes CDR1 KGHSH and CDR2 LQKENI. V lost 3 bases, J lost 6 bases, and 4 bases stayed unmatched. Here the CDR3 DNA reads TGTGCCAGCTCACCCCAGGGGGCGATCGAGCAGTACTTC. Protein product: CASSPQGAIEQYF.

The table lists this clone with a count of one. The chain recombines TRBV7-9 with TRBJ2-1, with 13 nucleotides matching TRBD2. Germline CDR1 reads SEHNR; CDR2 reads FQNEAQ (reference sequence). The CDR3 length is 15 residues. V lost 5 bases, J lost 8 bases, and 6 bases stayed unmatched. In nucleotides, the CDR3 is TGTGCCAGCAGCCCTCCGACTAGCGGGGGGCATGAGCAGTTCTTC. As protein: CASSPPTSGGHEQFF.

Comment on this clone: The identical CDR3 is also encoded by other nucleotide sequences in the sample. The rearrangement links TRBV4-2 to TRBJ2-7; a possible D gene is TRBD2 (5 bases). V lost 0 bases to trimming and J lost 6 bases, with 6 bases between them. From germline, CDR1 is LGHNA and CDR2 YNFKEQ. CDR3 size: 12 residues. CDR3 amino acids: CASSQDRGEQYF. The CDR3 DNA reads TGTGCCAGCAGCCAAGATCGGGGCGAGCAGTACTTC.

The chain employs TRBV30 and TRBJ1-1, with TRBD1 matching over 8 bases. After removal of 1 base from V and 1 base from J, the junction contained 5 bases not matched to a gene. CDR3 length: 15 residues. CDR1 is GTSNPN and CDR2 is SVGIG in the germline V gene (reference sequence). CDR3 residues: CAWSAGQGTNTEAFF. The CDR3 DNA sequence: TGTGCCTGGAGTGCCGGACAGGGAACGAACACTGAAGCTTTCTTT.

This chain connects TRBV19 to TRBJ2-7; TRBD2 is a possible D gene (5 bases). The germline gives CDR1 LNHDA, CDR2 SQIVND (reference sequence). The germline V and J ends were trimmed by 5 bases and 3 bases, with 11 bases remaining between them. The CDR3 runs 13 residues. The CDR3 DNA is TGTGCCAGTAGTCCCGCGGGCGGCTACGAGCAGTACTTC. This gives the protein CASSPAGGYEQYF.

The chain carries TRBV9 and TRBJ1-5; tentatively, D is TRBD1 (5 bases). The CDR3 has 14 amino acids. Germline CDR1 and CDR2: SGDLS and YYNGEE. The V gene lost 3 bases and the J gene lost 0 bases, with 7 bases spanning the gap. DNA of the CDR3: TGTGCCAGCAGCGGGGGGGATAGCAATCAGCCCCAGCATTTT. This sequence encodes CASSGGDSNQPQHF.

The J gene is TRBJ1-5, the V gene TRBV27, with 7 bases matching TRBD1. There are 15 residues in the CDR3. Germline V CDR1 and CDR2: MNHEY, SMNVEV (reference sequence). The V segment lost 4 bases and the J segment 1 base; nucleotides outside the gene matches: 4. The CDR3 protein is CASSSRQGSNQPQHF. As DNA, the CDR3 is TGTGCCAGCAGTTCAAGACAGGGAAGCAATCAGCCCCAGCATTTT.

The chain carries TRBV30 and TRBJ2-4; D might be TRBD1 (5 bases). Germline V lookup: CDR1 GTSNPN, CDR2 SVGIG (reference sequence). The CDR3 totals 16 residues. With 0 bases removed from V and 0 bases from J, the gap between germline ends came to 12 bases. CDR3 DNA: TGTGCCTGGAGTGTCAGGGCGGCCCTAGCCAAAAACATTCAGTACTTC. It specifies CAWSVRAALAKNIQYF.

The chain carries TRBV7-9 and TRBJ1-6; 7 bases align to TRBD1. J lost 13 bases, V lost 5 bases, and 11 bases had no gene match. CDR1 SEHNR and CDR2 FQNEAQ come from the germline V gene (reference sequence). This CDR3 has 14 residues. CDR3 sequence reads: CASSPTGTAFPLHF. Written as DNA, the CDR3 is TGTGCCAGCAGCCCCACCGGGACAGCGTTTCCCCTCCACTTT.

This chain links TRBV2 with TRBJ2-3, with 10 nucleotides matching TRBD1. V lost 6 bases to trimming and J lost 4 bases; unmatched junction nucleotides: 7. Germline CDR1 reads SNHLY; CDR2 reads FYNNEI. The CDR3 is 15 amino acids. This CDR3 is CASRPGQGTSDTQYF. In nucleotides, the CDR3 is TGTGCCAGCAGGCCGGGACAGGGGACTTCAGATACGCAGTATTTT.